This T cell receptor beta chain was obtained from a study of T cell responses to AZD1222 COVID-19 vaccine. The study's findings and limits: Spike-wide vaccine-associated CD4 TCRs dominated at 160-218 and 743-854.

It was second doses at about 4 or about 12 weeks that were pooled. With 2 bases clipped from V and 6 bases from J, the junction kept 5 bases outside the gene matches. Looked up from germline, CDR1 is SEHNR and CDR2 is FQNEAQ (reference sequence). This CDR3 region has 15 residues. Some clones are missing from TCRdb's copy, which holds only in-frame ones; the method was immunoSEQ multiplex PCR. This sample has some 130,000 clones, with roughly 90% found just once. Note on this clone: The target antigen is unknown.

Sequenced here: peripheral blood, sampled 28 days after the second AZD1222 dose. This rearrangement joins TRBV7-9 to TRBJ1-4; the match to TRBD1 covers 8 bases. The receptor was derived from an adult who received the AZD1222 COVID-19 vaccine. CDR3 sequence: CASSLRAGGDEKLFF. In DNA, the CDR3 is TGTGCCAGCAGCTTACGAGCAGGGGGCGATGAAAAACTGTTTTTT.